The present T cell receptor (beta chain) was sequenced within a study of metastatic and nonmetastatic thyroid tumors. Background on the study: Across peripheral blood and tumor or nodule tissue samples taken from malignant and benign thyroid patients, the repertoires were compared with one another.

Study-level findings and limits: Significantly greater TCR beta diversity was reportedly found in malignant thyroid tumors than in benign nodules (in blood and tumor).

Among the patients, none had received any treatment before thyroid surgery. Germline V gene data show CDR1 as SGHAT and CDR2 as FQDESV (reference sequence). The CDR3 is 15 residues long. The V gene lost 1 base and the J gene lost 5 bases, with 15 bases spanning the gap. In its sample, this clone is medium-sized. No antigen is known for it. How the authors handled the data: To classify distant metastasis in papillary thyroid cancer, a model was built from CDR3 differences across clinicopathological groups. TCRdb redid the clone calls on the PCR reads using MiXCR. TCRdb's processing, not the study's, gives the V and J calls here. The top ten hold about 4.1% of the sample, which has approximately 50,000 clones, 20% to 25% seen once.

V is TRBV11-1 and J is TRBJ2-7; either TRBD1 or TRBD2 may fit D (5 bases each). Sequenced input: blood. The receptor was derived from a female donor with papillary thyroid cancer or a benign thyroid nodule (not recorded which). Some clones in this sample may be carry-over from other donors' samples. CDR3 in DNA: TGTGCCAGCAGCTTAGACGGGGCATTGAGCGACGAGCAGTACTTC. Translating it yields CASSLDGALSDEQYF.